These T cell receptor beta chains were read from a single sample in a study of T cell changes during pregnancy in multiple sclerosis. Generated by immunoSEQ multiplex PCR, the TCRdb table keeps only in-frame clones and is missing some. The sample consists of some 100,000 clones, about nine tenths of them appearing once. This sample comprised peripheral blood, obtained after pregnancy. These receptors all stem from a female donor with multiple sclerosis, enrolled in a pregnancy study. Each CDR3 is given with its conserved first and last residue.

v_call: TRBV30; j_call: TRBJ1-5; cdr3_length: 13; cdr3_aa: CAWSVDRNQPQHF
v_call: TRBV2; j_call: TRBJ2-1; cdr3_length: 19; cdr3_aa: CASSERPSLLAGGYNEQFF
v_call: TRBV18; j_call: TRBJ2-3; cdr3_length: 16; cdr3_aa: CASSRGQGAISDTQYF
v_call: TRBV5-1; j_call: TRBJ2-5; cdr3_length: 15; cdr3_aa: CASREGYAGRTAQYF
v_call: TRBV28; j_call: TRBJ1-6; cdr3_length: 11; cdr3_aa: CASSLLGPLHF
v_call: TRBV5-1; j_call: TRBJ2-7; cdr3_length: 17; cdr3_aa: CASSASLSGRRTYEQYF
v_call: TRBV5-6; j_call: TRBJ2-2; cdr3_length: 15; cdr3_aa: CASSATQGSGGELFF
v_call: TRBV14; j_call: TRBJ2-7; cdr3_length: 17; cdr3_aa: CASSQDQEGPSSYEQYF
v_call: TRBV7-6; j_call: TRBJ1-5; cdr3_length: 16; cdr3_aa: CASSLRPGGLNQPQHF
v_call: TRBV18; j_call: TRBJ2-3; cdr3_length: 13; cdr3_aa: CASGGGTTDTQYF
v_call: TRBV19; j_call: TRBJ2-3; cdr3_length: 17; cdr3_aa: CASTGTVGLAATDTQYF
v_call: TRBV7-9; j_call: TRBJ2-5; cdr3_length: 13; cdr3_aa: CASSGQGQETQYF
v_call: TRBV7-6; j_call: TRBJ2-7; cdr3_length: 15; cdr3_aa: CASSPTTSGDYEQYF
v_call: TRBV7-6; j_call: TRBJ1-4; cdr3_length: 15; cdr3_aa: CASSFDRGRGEKLFF
v_call: TRBV15; j_call: TRBJ2-7; cdr3_length: 14; cdr3_aa: CATSSGRLSYEQYF
v_call: TRBV5-4; j_call: TRBJ2-5; cdr3_length: 15; cdr3_aa: CASSYPGQGAKTQYF
v_call: TRBV7-9; j_call: TRBJ2-7; cdr3_length: 15; cdr3_aa: CASSHGTSGGYEQYF
v_call: TRBV29-1; j_call: TRBJ1-4; cdr3_length: 12; cdr3_aa: CSVEGSKEKLFF
v_call: TRBV7-9; j_call: TRBJ2-2; cdr3_length: 16; cdr3_aa: CASSLRGADFGGELFF
v_call: TRBV9; j_call: TRBJ1-1; cdr3_length: 15; cdr3_aa: CASTPFQGANTEAFF
v_call: TRBV29-1; j_call: TRBJ1-2; cdr3_length: 15; cdr3_aa: CSVERSRGVAYGYTF
v_call: TRBV6-1; j_call: TRBJ1-2; cdr3_length: 13; cdr3_aa: CASNTGNNYGYTF
v_call: TRBV5-1; j_call: TRBJ2-7; cdr3_length: 19; cdr3_aa: CASSDNVFGTSGVSYEQYF
v_call: TRBV5-4; j_call: TRBJ2-1; cdr3_length: 16; cdr3_aa: CASSPEPGQGGNEQFF
v_call: TRBV28; j_call: TRBJ2-3; cdr3_length: 16; cdr3_aa: CASSLSGTGSADTQYF
v_call: TRBV15; j_call: TRBJ1-2; cdr3_length: 13; cdr3_aa: CATSRRREVGYTF
v_call: TRBV9; j_call: TRBJ2-5; cdr3_length: 16; cdr3_aa: CASSVVASGGLETQYF
v_call: TRBV28; j_call: TRBJ1-1; cdr3_length: 15; cdr3_aa: CASSSDREVYTEAFF
v_call: TRBV7-9; j_call: TRBJ1-5; cdr3_length: 14; cdr3_aa: CASSSETAHQPQHF
v_call: TRBV28; j_call: TRBJ2-7; cdr3_length: 13; cdr3_aa: CASSLTSGTSKYF
v_call: TRBV7-3; j_call: TRBJ2-1; cdr3_length: 15; cdr3_aa: CASSLMGGSYNEQFF
v_call: TRBV6-5; j_call: TRBJ1-1; cdr3_length: 13; cdr3_aa: CASSYRGGTEAFF
v_call: TRBV15; j_call: TRBJ2-2; cdr3_length: 19; cdr3_aa: CATSRAGSLLAGGTGELFF
v_call: TRBV6-4; j_call: TRBJ2-3; cdr3_length: 15; cdr3_aa: CAGSDDAGDTDTQYF
v_call: TRBV28; j_call: TRBJ1-2; cdr3_length: 16; cdr3_aa: CASSETPRQGEYGYTF
v_call: TRBV11-2; j_call: TRBJ2-5; cdr3_length: 15; cdr3_aa: CASRPPGLAWETQYF
v_call: TRBV9; j_call: TRBJ2-3; cdr3_length: 13; cdr3_aa: CASSEGQSDTQYF
v_call: TRBV10-3; j_call: TRBJ1-1; cdr3_length: 14; cdr3_aa: CAIRTGQGDTEAFF
v_call: TRBV4-1; j_call: TRBJ2-7; cdr3_length: 14; cdr3_aa: CASSQDRGNYEQYF
v_call: TRBV5-6; j_call: TRBJ1-2; cdr3_length: 13; cdr3_aa: CASSFGGGYGYTF
v_call: TRBV7-2; j_call: TRBJ2-1; cdr3_length: 16; cdr3_aa: CASSLDRTSSYNEQFF
v_call: TRBV7-9; j_call: TRBJ1-1; cdr3_length: 14; cdr3_aa: CASSFNLQGTEAFF
v_call: TRBV4-2; j_call: TRBJ2-3; cdr3_length: 17; cdr3_aa: CASSPPRTSGITDTQYF
v_call: TRBV30; j_call: TRBJ2-1; cdr3_length: 15; cdr3_aa: CAWSLLGTRNGEQFF
v_call: TRBV9; j_call: TRBJ1-3; cdr3_length: 14; cdr3_aa: CASSGTGSGNTIYF
v_call: TRBV7-9; j_call: TRBJ1-1; cdr3_length: 16; cdr3_aa: CASSLAGQGENTEAFF